This section outlines one TCR beta chain sequence together with its context. Its antigen is unknown. Nothing much larger sits one base from this clone, and base qualities are not available. Trimming costs V 6 bases and J 1 base, and their ends lie 12 bases apart. The CDR3, cysteine through phenylalanine, is 14 amino acids long. Of all the DNA, just the CDR3 is kept, 42 bases in frame from base 1. CDR1 SGHTA and CDR2 FQGNSA are derived from the germline V gene. This sample was included in a study of CD4 T cells in relation to SARS-CoV-2 and coronaviruses (dated by TCRdb to 2020 to 2022). Background for the entire study: In the ViraFEST assay, PBMCs were grown with antigen for roughly 10 days, and TCR beta CDR3s were then sequenced to identify antigen-specific clonal expansions. Using patient-derived lymphoblastoid cell lines, the shared crossreactive spike epitopes were mapped to their HLA restriction. An HIV-1 Nef peptide pool or a no-peptide culture served as the negative reference condition. Expansion assays from other donors in the study were sequenced with a different, Illumina-based TCR-beta assay. The Adaptive Biotechnologies TCR-sequencing kit was used to sequence samples from a few pre-COVID donors and the naive versus memory experiments, while other data came from Illumina-based sequencing. At the level of individual TCR clonotypes, the study evaluated whether memory CD4+ T cells crossreact between the spike proteins of SARS-CoV-2 and those of common cold coronaviruses. Study-wide conclusions, independent of this receptor: Because no donor provided both pre-pandemic and post-infection samples, tracing the source of pre-existing responses was limited. Crossreactivity analysis was centred on spike protein, so crossreactivity against other viral proteins was not assessed. Significantly weaker SARS-CoV-2-driven expansion was shown by crossreactive clones than by monoreactive clones, consistent with antigenic imprinting. The study was limited by small numbers of patients and tested TCRs. Roughly 64% of donors had memory CD4+ clonotypes that crossrecognized SARS-CoV-2 and at least one common cold coronavirus spike.

The library was generated by the immunoSEQ multiplex PCR assay. From the authors' description of their analysis: During preprocessing, nonproductive sequences were discarded, as were any CDR3s that did not begin with C, did not end with F or W, or were shorter than 7 amino acids. The MANAFEST web app identified antigen-specific clonotypes based on expansion compared with the reference and other culture wells. To be counted as positive, a clone had to show significant expansion compared with the reference culture, at an FDR below 0.05, in 2 of 3 replicate wells. For a clone to be considered positive, significant expansion relative to all other tandem wells and an odds ratio above 5 were also required. CDR3 homology was measured as pairwise Levenshtein distance, computed with the stringdist R package after trimming three terminal residues from each end. TCRdb retrieved this table from immuneACCESS and kept in-frame rearrangements only. Not all clones are present; in checked studies, unresolved V genes account for under half, and no reason is known for the remainder. V and J calls and clone size are copied from that table; D and trimming were computed from the DNA. The sample includes some 19,000 clones, with about three quarters observed a single time. Over 20% of the sample is in the top ten clones.

CD4+ T cells from unexposed donors were collected before the COVID-19 pandemic (2011-2018). The EasySep CD4+ T cell isolation kit was used to isolate CD4+ T cells once the cultures had run for more than 8 days. As cell number allowed, CD4+ T cells from unexposed donors were tested for reactivity to SARS-CoV-2 S and N and to four common cold coronavirus spike pools. PBMCs were cultured at some 2 million per well in IMDM supplemented with 5% human AB serum and roughly 10 IU/ml IL-2. Half of the culture medium was replaced with fresh IL-2-containing medium on days 3 and 7. In general, triplicate replicate wells were used for every peptide culture condition. The leukapheresis product used for the unexposed donors was purchased from a commercial source. Ficoll-Paque PLUS gradient centrifugation was used to isolate PBMCs from either whole blood or leukapheresis product. PBMCs were either cryopreserved at -140°C or used fresh in the expansion assay. The QIAamp Micro DNA Kit was used to extract genomic DNA from the CD4+ T cells.

The V and J genes are TRBV7-2 and TRBJ1-1; no D segment can be confidently identified. Sequencing used CD4+ T cells from PBMCs, cultured in vitro. The clonotype originates from a human donor in good health. The CDR3 region reads CASRPPGRNTEAFF. The DNA sequence is given as TGTGCCAGCAGGCCCCCAGGCCGGAACACTGAAGCTTTCTTT.